A single T cell receptor (beta chain) is shown here with its context. Its antigen remains unidentified. Unique-molecular-identifier-tagged TCR beta cDNA libraries were used. Around 450,000 cDNA molecules were recovered from an input of about 0.9 to 11 million T cells. One entry per CDR3 protein, called by TCRdb with MiXCR from the PCR reads. This sample has 700,000 to 800,000 distinct CDR3 sequences, with 25% to 30% found just once. Germline values: CDR1 DFQATT, CDR2 SNEGSKA (reference sequence). The CDR3 extends over 15 amino acids. V was trimmed by 5 bases and J by 0 bases, leaving 15 bases between them. The source of the sample is a study of post-analysis software for immune sequencing data. General observations from the study: Samples prepared in the same batch strongly co-clustered by F measure. Five or six TRBV segments were more frequent in patients than controls; TRBV5-6, TRBV5-1 and TRBV20-1 belonged to this group.

The material sequenced was blood. The J gene is TRBJ2-3, the V gene TRBV20-1; D call uncertain. The TCR originated in a girl aged 10 to 17 with multiple sclerosis. CDR3 protein: CSALEVTESTDTQYF. The CDR3 DNA sequence: TGCAGTGCTCTTGAGGTAACGGAAAGCACAGATACGCAGTATTTT.